A single T cell receptor beta chain is shown here with its context. Authors' methods: Scientists estimated how many nucleated cells there were by amplifying reference gene primers. Profiling relied on immunoSEQ multiplex PCR, and the TCRdb table lists in-frame clones only, not all of them. The DNA gave D and trimming, while V, J and clone size come from that table. In the table there are under 35,000 clones, 75% to 90% of which are singletons. The data originate from a study of blood T cell repertoires in COVID-19. The wider study: Specimens from acute and convalescent COVID-19 originated in the United States, Italy and Spain. Sample material is recorded as cDNA or gDNA derived from T cells, B-cell-depleted T cells, or PBMCs.

V shed 1 base and J shed 4 bases, with 11 bases lying between them. CDR1 SGHTA and CDR2 FQGTGA come from the germline V gene. The CDR3 loop spans 15 amino acids. This receptor was obtained from a man in his fifties or sixties with active COVID-19. The sample was peripheral blood. V and J are TRBV7-3 and TRBJ2-1; maybe TRBD2 (6 bases). The chain's CDR3 is CASSLSHLAYNEQFF. As DNA, the CDR3 is TGTGCCAGCAGCTTAAGCCATCTAGCGTACAATGAGCAGTTCTTC.